These 25 T cell receptor beta chains share one sample of origin, sequenced in a study of identical twins. TCRdb called the 5' RACE reads again in MiXCR, with one record for every CDR3 protein. The repertoire holds over 200,000 distinct CDR3 sequences, with 5% to 7% as singletons. This sample also belongs to another study, concerning T cells expressing NK-cell markers.

Sequencing was done on a sample of CD8+ T cells sorted from blood. These receptors were collected from a woman aged 18 to 35 in good health.

In its sample, this clonotype was seen many times. The genes are TRBV20-1 and TRBJ2-1; 11 nucleotides match TRBD2. The J segment lost 1 base and the V segment lost 6 bases, leaving 8 bases of the junction unmatched. Germline V lookup: CDR1 DFQATT, CDR2 SNEGSKA (reference sequence). The CDR3 contains 16 residues. The CDR3 DNA is TGCAGTGCCATCCCTACTAGCGGGAGTTCCTACAATGAGCAGTTCTTC. Its protein product is CSAIPTSGSSYNEQFF.

This clonotype was seen only a few times. The CDR3, as DNA: TGTGCCAGCAGCGAAGGAGGAATCGACCCGAGGTATGGCTACACCTTC. Amino acid sequence: CASSEGGIDPRYGYTF. The chain carries TRBV5-5 and TRBJ1-2; D ambiguous. The CDR3 loop spans 16 amino acids. The germline gives CDR1 SGHKS, CDR2 YYEKEE (reference sequence). The ends were cut back, 4 bases at V and 5 bases at J, with 21 bases in the middle.

J is TRBJ1-1 and V is TRBV2; D unresolved. V dropped 5 bases and J dropped 3 bases, with 13 bases sitting between them. The CDR3 covers 14 residues. Germline V CDR1 and CDR2: SNHLY, FYNNEI. For the CDR3, the DNA is TGTGCCAGCAGTAGCCTGGCGGTTGACACTGAAGCTTTCTTT. Translating it yields CASSSLAVDTEAFF.

This rearrangement joins TRBV6-5 to TRBJ2-3; D unresolved. With 1 base removed from V and 0 bases from J, the gap between germline ends came to 5 bases. The germline gives CDR1 MNHEY, CDR2 SVGAGI. This CDR3 spans 14 amino acids. DNA of the CDR3: TGTGCCAGCAGTTACTTTCACAGCACAGATACGCAGTATTTT. Protein sequence: CASSYFHSTDTQYF.

This clonotype was counted many times. The chain couples TRBV20-1 to TRBJ2-7, with 8 bases fitting TRBD2. CDR3 length equals 14 residues. J lost 3 bases, V lost 5 bases, and 9 bases had no gene match. Germline V gene lookup returns CDR1 DFQATT and CDR2 SNEGSKA (reference sequence). The CDR3 region is CSAYIGGENYEQYF. In DNA, the CDR3 is TGCAGTGCTTATATCGGGGGGGAGAACTACGAGCAGTACTTC.

This clonotype was recorded a few times. V and J are TRBV19 and TRBJ2-1, with no clear D. Germline lookup yields CDR1 LNHDA and CDR2 SQIVND (reference sequence). This CDR3 has 15 amino acids. Trimming took 1 base from V and 1 from J, leaving 8 bases between them. CDR3 residues: CASSIVAVSYNEQFF. The DNA for the CDR3 is TGTGCCAGTAGTATAGTCGCGGTATCCTACAATGAGCAGTTCTTC.

The V gene is TRBV29-1, the J gene TRBJ2-7, with D maybe TRBD2 (6 bases). Germline CDR1 SQVTM, CDR2 ANQGSEA. This CDR3 is 14 amino acids long. With 3 bases removed from V and 1 base from J, the gap between germline ends came to 13 bases. CDR3 residues: CSVEMPSASYEQYF. CDR3 nucleotides: TGCAGCGTTGAGATGCCTAGCGCATCCTACGAGCAGTACTTC.

In this sample, this clonotype turned up a few times. J is TRBJ2-2 and V is TRBV6-2 or TRBV6-3, with 11 bases that match TRBD2. Germline-derived CDR1 and CDR2 are MNHEY and SVGEGT. This CDR3 has 16 amino acids. V trimming: 3 bases; J trimming: 3 bases; junction bases outside the gene matches: 3. CDR3 sequence reads: CASSYSGRAHTGELFF. The CDR3 nucleotides are TGTGCCAGCAGTTATAGCGGGAGGGCCCACACCGGGGAGCTGTTTTTT.

The chain links TRBV9 to TRBJ1-5; D perhaps matches TRBD1 (6 bases). This CDR3 spans 14 amino acids. Per germline, CDR1 SGDLS and CDR2 YYNGEE. V dropped 3 bases and J dropped 1 base, with 8 bases sitting between them. CDR3 in amino acids: CASSAGQSNQPQHF. CDR3 nucleotide sequence: TGTGCCAGCAGCGCAGGACAGAGCAATCAGCCCCAGCATTTT.

This clonotype was recorded many times. The V call is TRBV5-1, the J call TRBJ2-7, with 9 nucleotides matching TRBD2. Germline loops: CDR1 SGHRS, CDR2 YFSETQ. This CDR3 region has 14 residues. The trim removed 7 bases at V and 0 bases at J, leaving 5 bases unmatched. This CDR3 is CASSTSGDSYEQYF. As DNA, the CDR3 is TGCGCCAGCTCGACTAGCGGCGACTCCTACGAGCAGTACTTC. Together with reference TRBV5-1 and TRBJ2-7, the CDR3 gives the full variable domain: KAGVTQTPRYLIKTRGQQVTLSCSPISGHRSVSWYQQTPGQGLQFLFEYFSETQRNKGNFPGRFSGRQFSNSRSEMNVSTLELGDSALYLCASSTSGDSYEQYFGPGTRLTVT.

The gene calls are TRBV6-1 and TRBJ2-7; D is undetermined. CDR3 length equals 12 residues. Between the trimmed V and J ends, which lost 5 bases and 3 bases, there was a span of 8 bases. Per germline, CDR1 MNHNS and CDR2 SASEGT. CDR3 in DNA: TGTGCCAGCAGTCCTTGGTTCTACGAGCAGTACTTC. This translates into CASSPWFYEQYF.

This clonotype was counted ten times or more. The chain combines TRBV10-3 with TRBJ2-2; the match to TRBD1 covers 7 bases. Germline CDR1 and CDR2: ENHRY and SYGVKD. The CDR3 covers 15 residues. V trimming: 8 bases; J trimming: 5 bases; junction bases outside the gene matches: 11. CDR3 region: CAIPGGQGVTGELFF. Here the CDR3 DNA reads TGTGCCATCCCCGGCGGCCAGGGGGTAACCGGGGAGCTGTTTTTT.

This clonotype was counted a few times. This chain connects TRBV27 to TRBJ1-2; D possibly corresponds to TRBD1 (6 bases). The CDR3 runs 14 residues. Germline CDR1 reads MNHEY; CDR2 reads SMNVEV (reference sequence). V lost 4 bases to trimming and J lost 4 bases, with 13 bases between them. The CDR3 DNA is TGTGCCAGCAGTTATGGGAGGGGGGGCTATGGCTACACCTTC. It yields the protein CASSYGRGGYGYTF.

The CDR3 nucleotides read TGTGCCAGCAGTTGGTCTAGCGGTAACTCCTACAATGAGCAGTTCTTC. This sequence encodes CASSWSSGNSYNEQFF. This rearrangement joins TRBV6-2 or TRBV6-3 to TRBJ2-1, with 7 bases lining up with TRBD2. The CDR3 length is 16 residues. Germline V CDR1 and CDR2: MNHEY, SVGEGT. The trim removed 4 bases at V and 0 bases at J, leaving 6 bases unmatched.

This clonotype was observed many times. The rearrangement uses TRBV7-8 and TRBJ2-2; TRBD2 is a possible D gene (6 bases). CDR1 and CDR2 (germline): SGHVS, FQNEAQ. The CDR3 spans 12 residues. V was shortened by 6 bases and J by 6 bases, with 8 bases between the two germline ends. CDR3 sequence reads: CASRSSAGELFF. The CDR3, as DNA: TGTGCCAGCAGGTCTAGCGCCGGGGAGCTGTTTTTT.

Only a few counts were recorded for this clonotype. The chain couples TRBV5-1 to TRBJ1-1, with D maybe TRBD1 (6 bases). The CDR3 length is 14 residues. V dropped 4 bases and J dropped 4 bases, with 14 bases sitting between them. Germline CDR1 SGHRS, CDR2 YFSETQ. The CDR3: CASSEDPGATEAFF. CDR3 coding DNA: TGCGCCAGCAGCGAGGACCCAGGGGCCACTGAAGCTTTCTTT.

This clonotype was recorded a few times. The rearrangement uses TRBV9 and TRBJ2-2; 7 positions agree with TRBD2. The germline V gene has CDR1 SGDLS and CDR2 YYNGEE. This CDR3 has 15 amino acids. After removal of 5 bases from V and 2 bases from J, the junction contained 6 bases not matched to a gene. Here the CDR3 DNA reads TGTGCCAGCAGTTACGGCGGGGGAAACACCGGGGAGCTGTTTTTT. The encoded protein is CASSYGGGNTGELFF. Full variable domain (remainder filled in from reference TRBV9 and TRBJ2-2): DSGVTQTPKHLITATGQRVTLRCSPRSGDLSVYWYQQSLDQGLQFLIQYYNGEERAKGNILERFSAQQFPDLHSELNLSSLELGDSALYFCASSYGGGNTGELFFGEGSRLTVL.

Sample share makes this clonotype medium-sized. J is TRBJ2-2 and V is TRBV20-1; 10 nucleotides line up with TRBD2. The CDR3 is 15 amino acids. The V gene's germline CDR1 is DFQATT and CDR2 SNEGSKA (reference sequence). The J segment lost 7 bases and the V segment lost 4 bases, leaving 9 bases of the junction unmatched. Written as DNA, the CDR3 is TGCAGTGCTAAGATAGCGGGAGGCGATCACGGGGAGCTGTTTTTT. Protein: CSAKIAGGDHGELFF.

The rearrangement joins TRBV4-3 to TRBJ2-7; 10 bases fit TRBD1. The CDR3 consists of 15 residues. Germline CDR1 and CDR2: LGHNA and YSLEER. The V and J ends lost 2 bases and 3 bases, in that order; junction bases with no gene match: 4. The CDR3 nucleotides read TGCGCCAGCAGCCAAACGGGACAGGGGAACTACGAGCAGTACTTC. This gives the protein CASSQTGQGNYEQYF.

Only a few counts were recorded for this clonotype. The chain employs TRBV4-1 and TRBJ2-2, with D uncertain. The germline CDR1 and CDR2 sequences are MGHRA and YSYEKL. The CDR3 sequence is 15 residues long. V was trimmed by 4 bases and J by 1 base, leaving 10 bases between them. The CDR3 spells CASSPGALNTGELFF. CDR3 in DNA: TGCGCCAGCAGCCCCGGCGCCTTGAACACCGGGGAGCTGTTTTTT.

This clonotype was seen only a few times. The V and J genes are TRBV12-3 or TRBV12-4 and TRBJ1-5; D unresolved. The germline V and J ends were trimmed by 3 bases and 5 bases, with 14 bases remaining between them. The CDR3 sequence is 15 residues long. CDR3 nucleotide sequence: TGTGCCAGCAGTTTGTTCGGCCGCCTGGATCAGCCCCAGCATTTT. Its translation: CASSLFGRLDQPQHF.

Ten or more counts support this clonotype. This chain joins TRBV7-9 and TRBJ2-7; 7 bases agree with TRBD1. The germline gives CDR1 SEHNR, CDR2 FQNEAQ (reference sequence). The ends lost 7 bases at V and 7 bases at J; junction bases unmatched: 7. The CDR3 length is 12 residues. The CDR3 sequence: CASNPGTAEQYF. The CDR3 DNA sequence: TGTGCCAGCAACCCAGGGACAGCGGAGCAGTACTTC.

This clonotype was seen ten or more times. Written as DNA, the CDR3 is TGTGCCAGCAGCTTCAGATCAGATACGCAGTATTTT. Its protein is CASSFRSDTQYF. The chain links TRBV7-8 to TRBJ2-3, with no clear D. V was shortened by 3 bases and J by 4 bases, with 5 bases between the two germline ends. The V gene's germline CDR1 is SGHVS and CDR2 FQNEAQ. The CDR3 is 12 residues long.

The genes are TRBV15 and TRBJ2-1; D is unclear. The V and J ends lost 1 base and 9 bases respectively, with 7 bases between them. The CDR3 runs to 12 residues. Per the germline V gene, CDR1 is LNHNV and CDR2 is YYDKDF (reference sequence). This chain's CDR3 is CATSRVPGEQFF. DNA of the CDR3: TGTGCCACCAGCAGAGTCCCGGGTGAGCAGTTCTTC.

V is TRBV27 and J is TRBJ2-3; weak D call: TRBD2 (5 bases). This CDR3 is built from 14 residues. The V and J ends lost 2 bases and 5 bases respectively, with 11 bases between them. CDR1 is MNHEY, CDR2 SMNVEV, per germline (reference sequence). The chain's CDR3 is CASSLNGVIDTQYF. CDR3 DNA: TGTGCCAGCAGTTTAAACGGGGTAATAGATACGCAGTATTTT.